This T cell receptor (beta chain) was profiled in a study of OX40 agonist ivuxolimab in advanced cancers. On the study more broadly: While on treatment, patients had intravenous ivuxolimab at 0.01 to 10 mg/kg every 2 weeks. The dose-escalation cohort was approximately 84% male, with a mean age of around 60 years, ranging about 20 to 85.

V was cut by 6 bases and J by 4 bases, with 11 bases left in between. Germline V gene sequence: CDR1 SGDLS, CDR2 YYNGEE. The CDR3 is 13 amino acids. Profiled with immunoSEQ multiplex PCR; TCRdb holds only in-frame clones, not every one. Of 57,000 or so clones in the sample, around 87% were seen once. This clone was detected only once. The sequence was collected from an adult with an advanced solid tumor such as melanoma, head and neck, liver or kidney cancer. The chain has TRBV9 and TRBJ1-3, with D uncertain. Specimen: CD4+ or CD8+ T cells sorted from blood, collected in a trial of the OX40 agonist ivuxolimab. The CDR3 DNA follows: TGTGCCAGCACCACCGGCGGGGGAAACACCATATATTTT. It is translated as CASTTGGGNTIYF.